These 21 T cell receptor beta chains came from one sample sequenced in a study of T cell responses to AZD1222 COVID-19 vaccine. Generated by immunoSEQ multiplex PCR, the TCRdb table keeps only in-frame clones and is missing some. In the table there are roughly 120,000 clones, around 85% of which are singletons. The sample in question was peripheral blood, obtained on day 0 of AZD1222 vaccination. These receptors originate from an adult in good health.

J is TRBJ1-4 and V is TRBV18, with D perhaps matching TRBD1 (5 bases). This CDR3 has 14 residues. CDR1 is KGHSH and CDR2 is LQKENI in the germline V gene. Trimming stripped 2 bases from V and 7 bases from J, with 11 bases between. DNA of the CDR3: TGTGCCAGCTCACCAGTCGACAGTCGTGAAAAACTGTTTTTT. Amino acids: CASSPVDSREKLFF.

The chain's CDR3 is CASSSSGGGNTQYF. CDR3 sequence (DNA): TGTGCCAGCAGCTCTAGCGGGGGAGGAAATACGCAGTATTTT. V is TRBV3-1 (or the pseudogene TRBV3-2) and J is TRBJ2-3; 10 bases match TRBD2. This CDR3 has 14 amino acids. The germline CDR1 and CDR2 sequences are LGHDT and YNNKEL (reference sequence). V gave up 5 bases and J gave up 7 bases; unmatched junction bases: 6.

The chain is built from TRBV2 and TRBJ2-1, with 8 bases identical to TRBD1. Germline loops: CDR1 SNHLY, CDR2 FYNNEI. This CDR3 contains 16 residues. The ends lost 1 base at V and 7 bases at J; junction bases unmatched: 9. As DNA, the CDR3 is TGTGCCAGCAGTGAAGAAAGGACAGGGATCTGGAATGAGCAGTTCTTC. This sequence encodes CASSEERTGIWNEQFF.

This clone has a single count. The chain couples TRBV30 to TRBJ1-2, with D perhaps TRBD1 (6 bases). With 2 bases removed from V and 6 bases from J, the gap between germline ends came to 16 bases. This CDR3 region has 14 residues. Germline V gene sequence: CDR1 GTSNPN, CDR2 SVGIG (reference sequence). For the CDR3, the DNA is TGTGCCTGGAGTTCGGGTGGGGGGGCCCATGGCTACACCTTC. Protein: CAWSSGGGAHGYTF.

The gene calls are TRBV5-6 and TRBJ2-1, with 8 bases lining up with TRBD2. CDR3 length: 15 residues. V lost 1 base to trimming and J lost 4 bases; unmatched junction nucleotides: 4. Looked up from germline, CDR1 is SGHDT and CDR2 is YYEEEE. The CDR3 protein is CASSLQLAAYNEQFF. The CDR3 DNA reads TGTGCCAGCAGCTTGCAACTAGCGGCATACAATGAGCAGTTCTTC.

The V and J genes are TRBV3-1 (or the pseudogene TRBV3-2) and TRBJ1-3; D gene ambiguous. Germline values: CDR1 LGHDT, CDR2 YNNKEL (reference sequence). The CDR3 is 14 residues long. V dropped 6 bases and J dropped 4 bases, with 13 bases sitting between them. CDR3 coding DNA: TGTGCCAGCAGGGCTAACCTTGGGGGAAACACCATATATTTT. Protein sequence: CASRANLGGNTIYF.

The chain links TRBV6-5 to TRBJ1-3, with 7 positions matching TRBD1. The V gene's germline CDR1 is MNHEY and CDR2 SVGAGI. The CDR3 is 13 amino acids. V shed 11 bases, J shed 4 bases, and the junction held 8 bases outside the gene matches. Here the CDR3 reads CAVSGGLGNTIYF. The CDR3 nucleotides are TGTGCCGTCTCAGGGGGGTTGGGAAACACCATATATTTT.

The chain employs TRBV6-1 and TRBJ1-1, with D possibly TRBD1 on 5 matching bases. The germline V gene has CDR1 MNHNS and CDR2 SASEGT. This CDR3 spans 14 amino acids. V was clipped by 0 bases and J by 1 base, with 6 bases between them. The CDR3 coding sequence is TGTGCCAGCAGTGAAGCGGGGCGGAACACTGAAGCTTTCTTT. It codes for CASSEAGRNTEAFF.

The chain's CDR3 is CASSPRQGGHNEQFF. CDR3 coding DNA: TGTGCCAGCAGTCCAAGACAGGGGGGTCACAATGAGCAGTTCTTC. The gene calls are TRBV6-6 and TRBJ2-1, with 9 positions matching TRBD1. Germline loops: CDR1 MNHNY, CDR2 SVGAGI (reference sequence). The CDR3 contains 15 residues. V gave up 5 bases and J gave up 5 bases; unmatched junction bases: 7.

The gene calls are TRBV5-4 and TRBJ1-1; the D is unclear. The CDR3 runs to 15 residues. CDR1 is SGHNT and CDR2 is YYREEE in the germline V gene (reference sequence). Trimming shortened V by 3 bases and J by 1 base, and 13 bases separated the two germline ends. The CDR3 loop reads CASSSTLRGNTEAFF. CDR3 coding DNA: TGTGCCAGCAGCTCCACCCTCCGGGGGAACACTGAAGCTTTCTTT. The full variable domain, completed using reference TRBV5-4 and TRBJ1-1, is ETGVTQSPTHLIKTRGQQVTLRCSSQSGHNTVSWYQQALGQGPQFIFQYYREEENGRGNFPPRFSGLQFPNYSSELNVNALELDDSALYLCASSSTLRGNTEAFFGQGTRLTVV.

The rearrangement links TRBV5-1 to TRBJ2-7, with 9 positions matching TRBD2. Per the germline V gene, CDR1 is SGHRS and CDR2 is YFSETQ. This CDR3 is built from 16 residues. The V gene end was trimmed by 2 bases and the J gene end by 5 bases; junction bases not matched to a gene: 11. In nucleotides, the CDR3 is TGCGCCAGCAGCTTAGCGGGAGGACCCGGCCGGGACGAGCAGTACTTC. Translating it yields CASSLAGGPGRDEQYF. The complete variable domain, with remaining parts taken from reference TRBV5-1 and TRBJ2-7, reads KAGVTQTPRYLIKTRGQQVTLSCSPISGHRSVSWYQQTPGQGLQFLFEYFSETQRNKGNFPGRFSGRQFSNSRSEMNVSTLELGDSALYLCASSLAGGPGRDEQYFGPGTRLTVT.

V gene TRBV28 combines with J gene TRBJ1-5, with 7 bases aligning to TRBD1. Germline values: CDR1 MDHEN, CDR2 SYDVKM. The junction had 6 bases not matched to a gene; V was cut back by 3 bases and J by 7 bases. The CDR3 sequence is 14 residues long. The CDR3 loop is CASSFRQGWQPQHF. DNA of the CDR3: TGTGCCAGCAGTTTCCGACAGGGATGGCAGCCCCAGCATTTT.

This chain connects TRBV14 to TRBJ2-5; D uncertain. The CDR3 loop spans 12 amino acids. Trimming pared 3 bases from V and 5 bases from J, leaving 7 bases between. Germline V lookup: CDR1 SGHDN, CDR2 FVKESK. The CDR3 spells CASSQGSETQYF. As DNA, the CDR3 is TGTGCCAGCAGCCAGGGGTCGGAGACCCAGTACTTC.

The rearrangement links TRBV30 to TRBJ2-7, with D tentatively TRBD1 or TRBD2 (5 bases each). Germline loops: CDR1 GTSNPN, CDR2 SVGIG (reference sequence). The CDR3 runs 13 residues. Trimming cost V 4 bases and J 2 bases, with 12 bases left between them. The chain's CDR3 is CAWTGPNPYEQYF. The CDR3 DNA follows: TGTGCCTGGACGGGACCCAACCCCTACGAGCAGTACTTC. The variable domain in full, with the rest retrieved from reference TRBV30 and TRBJ2-7, is SQTIHQWPATLVQPVGSPLSLECTVEGTSNPNLYWYRQAAGRGLQLLFYSVGIGQISSEVPQNLSASRPQDRQFILSSKKLLLSDSGFYLCAWTGPNPYEQYFGPGTRLTVT.

This clone was seen once. The genes are TRBV7-9 and TRBJ2-1; TRBD2 matches 7 bases. Trimming at V came to 5 bases and at J to 10 bases, leaving 11 bases not matched to a gene. The CDR3 spans 14 residues. Germline lookup yields CDR1 SEHNR and CDR2 FQNEAQ (reference sequence). For the CDR3, the DNA is TGTGCCAGCAGCACGGAGACTAGCTGGCGGGAGCAGTTCTTC. This gives the protein CASSTETSWREQFF.

This clone came up once. This chain uses TRBV6-5 with TRBJ2-3, with 10 bases matching TRBD1. V shed 6 bases and J 5 bases; nucleotides not matched to a gene: 8. Germline CDR1 reads MNHEY; CDR2 reads SVGAGI. CDR3 size: 15 residues. CDR3 DNA sequence: TGTGCCAGCAGCCCCCGGGACAGGGGTGTAGATACGCAGTATTTT. This gives the protein CASSPRDRGVDTQYF.

This sequence joins TRBV28 and TRBJ1-2; 7 nucleotides match TRBD1. V was clipped by 5 bases and J by 8 bases; unmatched bases: 11. This CDR3 contains 14 residues. Per germline, CDR1 MDHEN and CDR2 SYDVKM. The CDR3 loop reads CASSASTGADGYTF. CDR3 in DNA: TGTGCCAGCAGTGCGTCAACAGGGGCGGACGGCTACACCTTC.

V and J are TRBV28 and TRBJ1-2, with 9 bases that match TRBD1. The trim removed 1 base at V and 1 base at J, leaving 4 bases unmatched. This CDR3 spans 16 amino acids. Germline V gene lookup returns CDR1 MDHEN and CDR2 SYDVKM. CDR3 DNA: TGTGCCAGCAGTTTATCTGGGACAGGGATTAACTATGGCTACACCTTC. Translated, it gives CASSLSGTGINYGYTF.

The V and J genes are TRBV5-4 and TRBJ2-1; D is perhaps TRBD2 (6 bases). The germline gives CDR1 SGHNT, CDR2 YYREEE (reference sequence). The CDR3 is 15 residues long. V dropped 3 bases and J dropped 0 bases, with 10 bases sitting between them. The CDR3 spells CASSSEGYSYNEQFF. The CDR3, as DNA: TGTGCCAGCAGCTCGGAGGGTTACTCCTACAATGAGCAGTTCTTC.

This chain uses TRBV28 with TRBJ2-7; 8 bases align to TRBD1. CDR1 is MDHEN, CDR2 SYDVKM, per germline. After removal of 2 bases from V and 6 bases from J, the junction contained 6 bases not matched to a gene. The CDR3 covers 14 residues. CDR3 amino acids: CASSLVGTGIEQYF. CDR3 nucleotides: TGTGCCAGCAGTTTAGTTGGGACAGGAATCGAGCAGTACTTC.

This chain connects TRBV28 to TRBJ2-7; possibly TRBD2 for D (5 bases). This CDR3 comprises 14 residues. V lost 1 base to trimming and J lost 1 base, with 8 bases between them. Germline assignment: CDR1 MDHEN and CDR2 SYDVKM. CDR3 coding DNA: TGTGCCAGCAGTTTATACGGGGATTCCTACGAGCAGTACTTC. Encoded protein: CASSLYGDSYEQYF. Based on the CDR3 plus reference TRBV28 and TRBJ2-7, the full variable domain is DVKVTQSSRYLVKRTGEKVFLECVQDMDHENMFWYRQDPGLGLRLIYFSYDVKMKEKGDIPEGYSVSREKKERFSLILESASTNQTSMYLCASSLYGDSYEQYFGPGTRLTVT.